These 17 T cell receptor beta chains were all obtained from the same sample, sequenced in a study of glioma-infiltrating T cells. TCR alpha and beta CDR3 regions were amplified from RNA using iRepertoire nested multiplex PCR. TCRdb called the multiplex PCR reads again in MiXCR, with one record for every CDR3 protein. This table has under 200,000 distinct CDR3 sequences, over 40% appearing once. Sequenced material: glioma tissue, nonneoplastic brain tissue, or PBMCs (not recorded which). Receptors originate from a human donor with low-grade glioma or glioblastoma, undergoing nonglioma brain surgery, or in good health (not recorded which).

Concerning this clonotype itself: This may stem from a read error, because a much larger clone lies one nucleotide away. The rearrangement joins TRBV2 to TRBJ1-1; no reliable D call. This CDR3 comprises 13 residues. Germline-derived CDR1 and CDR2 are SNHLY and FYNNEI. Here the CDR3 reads CAGGEEMKTEAFF. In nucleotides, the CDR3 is TGTGCTGGCGGAGAGGAAATGAAAACTGAAGCTTTCTTT.

DNA of the CDR3: TGTGCCAGCACCGACGGGGTTACCGGCTATGGCTACACCTTC. Its translation: CASTDGVTGYGYTF. The rearrangement joins TRBV27 to TRBJ1-2, with D hard to call. The CDR3 runs 14 residues. V was trimmed by 7 bases and J by 4 bases, leaving 16 bases between them. CDR1 is MNHEY, CDR2 SMNVEV, per germline (reference sequence).

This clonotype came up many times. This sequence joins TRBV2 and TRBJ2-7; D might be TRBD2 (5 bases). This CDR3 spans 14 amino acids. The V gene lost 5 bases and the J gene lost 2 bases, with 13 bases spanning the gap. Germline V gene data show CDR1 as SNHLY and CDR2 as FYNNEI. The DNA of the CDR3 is TGTGCCAGCAGTCCCGGGAAAGGAGCCTACGAGCAGTACTTC. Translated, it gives CASSPGKGAYEQYF.

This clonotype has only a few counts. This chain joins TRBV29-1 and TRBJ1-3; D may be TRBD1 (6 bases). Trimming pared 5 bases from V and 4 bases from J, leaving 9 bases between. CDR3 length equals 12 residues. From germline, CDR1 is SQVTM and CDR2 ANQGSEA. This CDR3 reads CSVTGFGNTIYF. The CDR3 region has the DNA TGCAGCGTTACAGGGTTCGGAAACACCATATATTTT.

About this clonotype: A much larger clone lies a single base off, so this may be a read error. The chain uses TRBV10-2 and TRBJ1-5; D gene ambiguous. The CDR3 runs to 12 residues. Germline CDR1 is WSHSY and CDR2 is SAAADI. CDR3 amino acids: CASGESGQPQHF. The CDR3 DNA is TGCGCCAGCGGTGAGTCTGGTCAGCCCCAGCATTTT.

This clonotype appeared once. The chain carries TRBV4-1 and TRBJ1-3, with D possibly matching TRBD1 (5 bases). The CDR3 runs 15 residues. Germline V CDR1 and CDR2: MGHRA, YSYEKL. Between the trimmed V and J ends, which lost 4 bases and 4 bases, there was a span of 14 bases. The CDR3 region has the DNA TGCGCCAGCAGCCCAACCTGGACATACGGAAACACCATATATTTT. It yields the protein CASSPTWTYGNTIYF.

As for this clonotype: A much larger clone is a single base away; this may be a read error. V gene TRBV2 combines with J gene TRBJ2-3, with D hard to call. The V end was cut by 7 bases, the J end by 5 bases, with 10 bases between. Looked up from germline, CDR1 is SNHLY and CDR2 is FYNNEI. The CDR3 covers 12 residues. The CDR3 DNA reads TGTGCCAGCATGAGAGGCAGAGATACGCAGTATTTT. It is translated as CASMRGRDTQYF.

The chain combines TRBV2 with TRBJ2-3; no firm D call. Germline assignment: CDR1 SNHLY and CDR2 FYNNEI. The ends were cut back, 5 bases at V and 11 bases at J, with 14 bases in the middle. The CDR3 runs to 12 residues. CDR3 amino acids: CASSLGPQGQYF. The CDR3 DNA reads TGTGCCAGCAGTCTCGGACCCCAAGGGCAGTATTTT.

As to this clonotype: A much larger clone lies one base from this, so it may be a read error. The CDR3 bases are TGTGCCAGTAGTAGAAAGAACACTGAAGCTTTCTTT. Protein sequence: CASSRKNTEAFF. This chain connects TRBV19 to TRBJ1-1, with D hard to call. CDR1 and CDR2 from the germline V gene are LNHDA and SQIVND (reference sequence). Trimming pared 4 bases from V and 1 base from J, leaving 4 bases between. The CDR3 length is 12 residues.

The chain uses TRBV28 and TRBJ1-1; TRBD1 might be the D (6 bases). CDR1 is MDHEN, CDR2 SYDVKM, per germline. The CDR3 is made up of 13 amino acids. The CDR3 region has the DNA TGTGTTAGCAGTTTATCACGGACAGATAAAGCTTTCTTT. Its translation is CVSSLSRTDKAFF. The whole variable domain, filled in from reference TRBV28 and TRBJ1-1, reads DVKVTQSSRYLVKRTGEKVFLECVQDMDHENMFWYRQDPGLGLRLIYFSYDVKMKEKGDIPEGYSVSREKKERFSLILESASTNQTSMYLCVSSLSRTDKAFFGQGTRLTVV.

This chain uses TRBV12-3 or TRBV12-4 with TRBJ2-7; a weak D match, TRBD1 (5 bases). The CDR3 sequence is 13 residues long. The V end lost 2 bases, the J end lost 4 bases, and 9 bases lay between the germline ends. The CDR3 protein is CASSLTGQYEQYF. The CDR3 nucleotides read TGTGCCAGCAGTTTAACAGGCCAGTACGAGCAGTACTTC.

This chain's CDR3 is CASTTRGPDTEAFF. The CDR3 region has the DNA TGTGCCAGCACCACGAGGGGGCCGGACACTGAAGCTTTCTTT. The J gene is TRBJ1-1, the V gene TRBV12-3 or TRBV12-4, with 7 bases lining up with TRBD1. The CDR3 extends over 14 amino acids. V lost 7 bases to trimming and J lost 3 bases; unmatched junction nucleotides: 8.

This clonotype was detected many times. The CDR3 reads CSAQTLVLAEVAYNEQFF. CDR3 nucleotides: TGCAGTGCTCAAACCCTCGTCCTAGCGGAGGTCGCCTACAATGAGCAGTTCTTC. The J gene is TRBJ2-1, the V gene TRBV20-1; 7 bases match TRBD2. V trimming: 5 bases; J trimming: 2 bases; junction bases outside the gene matches: 18. This CDR3 has 18 residues. CDR1 is DFQATT and CDR2 is SNEGSKA in the germline V gene (reference sequence).

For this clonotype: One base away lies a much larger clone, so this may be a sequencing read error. The CDR3 DNA sequence: TGTGCCAGCAAATATTACTACAGAGCTAACTATGGCTACACCTTC. This sequence encodes CASKYYYRANYGYTF. The chain is built from TRBV2 and TRBJ1-2; D not certain. V lost 7 bases and J 0 bases, leaving 15 bases between the germline ends. This CDR3 spans 15 amino acids. CDR1 and CDR2 from the germline V gene are SNHLY and FYNNEI.

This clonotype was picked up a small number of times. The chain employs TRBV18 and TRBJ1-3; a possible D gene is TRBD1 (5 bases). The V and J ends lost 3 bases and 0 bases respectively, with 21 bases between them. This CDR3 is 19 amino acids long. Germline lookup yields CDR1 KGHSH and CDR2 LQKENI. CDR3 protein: CASSPLESGKSSSGNTIYF. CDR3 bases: TGTGCCAGCTCACCGCTCGAATCAGGGAAGAGTTCCTCTGGAAACACCATATATTTT.

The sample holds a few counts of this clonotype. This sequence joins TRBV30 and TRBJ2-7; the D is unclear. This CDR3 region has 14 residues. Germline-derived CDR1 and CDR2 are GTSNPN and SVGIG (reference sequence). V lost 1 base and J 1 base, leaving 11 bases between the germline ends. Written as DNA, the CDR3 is TGTGCCTGGAGTGGCACTCTCGGGTCCTACGAGCAGTACTTC. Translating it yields CAWSGTLGSYEQYF. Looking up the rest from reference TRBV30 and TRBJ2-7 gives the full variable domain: SQTIHQWPATLVQPVGSPLSLECTVEGTSNPNLYWYRQAAGRGLQLLFYSVGIGQISSEVPQNLSASRPQDRQFILSSKKLLLSDSGFYLCAWSGTLGSYEQYFGPGTRLTVT.

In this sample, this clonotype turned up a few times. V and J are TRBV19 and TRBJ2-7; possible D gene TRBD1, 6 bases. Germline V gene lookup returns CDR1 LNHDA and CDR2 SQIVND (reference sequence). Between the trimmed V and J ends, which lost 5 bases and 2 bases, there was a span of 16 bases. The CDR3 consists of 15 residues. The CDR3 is CASSAPGAVTYEQYF. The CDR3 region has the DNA TGTGCCAGTAGTGCCCCAGGGGCGGTCACCTACGAGCAGTACTTC.